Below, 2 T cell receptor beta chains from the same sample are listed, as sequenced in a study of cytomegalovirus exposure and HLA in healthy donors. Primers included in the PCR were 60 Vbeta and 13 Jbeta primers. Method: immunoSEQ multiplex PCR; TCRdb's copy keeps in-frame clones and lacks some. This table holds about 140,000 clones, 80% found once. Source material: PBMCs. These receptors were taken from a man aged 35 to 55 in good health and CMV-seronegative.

Here the CDR3 DNA reads TGCGCCAGCAGTGAGTCGGGCAGCCCCCCTGAAGCTTTCTTT. Amino acid sequence: CASSESGSPPEAFF. This chain uses TRBV10-1 with TRBJ1-1; no clear D. Germline CDR1 WNHNN, CDR2 SYGVQD (reference sequence). The CDR3 consists of 14 residues. Trimming pared 0 bases from V and 6 bases from J, leaving 11 bases between.

CDR3 in DNA: TGTGCCAGCAGTGATGTACAGGGCGACTATGGCTACACCTTC. Amino acids: CASSDVQGDYGYTF. The gene calls are TRBV6-1 and TRBJ1-2, with D perhaps TRBD1 (6 bases). Germline lookup yields CDR1 MNHNS and CDR2 SASEGT. V was clipped by 3 bases and J by 3 bases, with 11 bases between them. The CDR3 is 14 residues long.